The entry below describes one T cell receptor (beta chain). Its antigen is unidentified. This sample stems from a study of OX40 agonist ivuxolimab in advanced cancers. About the study: Dose-escalation patients suffered from hepatocellular carcinoma, melanoma, renal cell or head and neck cancer.

This table comes from immunoSEQ multiplex PCR, and its TCRdb copy is limited to in-frame clones, with some not included. The data contain fewer than 85,000 clones, roughly four fifths of them singletons. Study-wide findings and caveats: Relatively little clonal expansion, among the lowest observed, appeared in partial responders at 0.1-3.0 mg/kg.

Germline CDR1 and CDR2: MNHNY and SVGAGI (reference sequence). The CDR3 loop spans 14 amino acids. V was clipped by 0 bases and J by 5 bases, with 10 bases between them. The chain couples TRBV6-6 to TRBJ1-1; D perhaps matches TRBD1 (5 bases). Specimen: CD4+ or CD8+ T cells sorted from blood, collected in a trial of the OX40 agonist ivuxolimab. The TCR originated in an adult with an advanced solid tumor such as melanoma, head and neck, liver or kidney cancer. The CDR3 loop is CASSYSGGGTEAFF. Here the CDR3 DNA reads TGTGCCAGCAGTTACTCCGGGGGAGGAACTGAAGCTTTCTTT.